This is a list of T cell receptor beta chains from one sample in a study of blood T cell repertoires in COVID-19. TCRdb keeps only in-frame clones here, not all; method: immunoSEQ multiplex PCR. The sample consists of about 180,000 clones, around 87% of them appearing once. Specimen: peripheral blood. The origin of the receptors is a woman aged 25-40 years with active or convalescent COVID-19. Both conserved end residues are part of each CDR3.

v_gene	j_gene	CDR3aa
TRBV4-2	TRBJ2-3	CASSQDGPAGITDTQYF
TRBV7-2	TRBJ2-7	CASSLAGGQVSYEQYF
TRBV5-1	TRBJ1-1	CASSFGQGNTEAFF
TRBV7-2	TRBJ1-1	CASSLAGQGRPEAFF
TRBV27	TRBJ1-5	CASRPLTGIEDQPQHF
TRBV2	TRBJ2-5	CASSEPRTGKGEETQYF
TRBV7-9	TRBJ2-5	CASSLWDREETQYF
TRBV6-6	TRBJ2-2	CASSRGGTRIDTGELFF
TRBV18	TRBJ1-1	CASSPGPMWRNTEAFF
TRBV4-2	TRBJ2-3	CASSLSLAGGFMGTQYF
TRBV9	TRBJ2-7	CASSVGLAASSKYF
TRBV9	TRBJ1-1	CASTTMNTEAFF
TRBV6-4	TRBJ1-1	CASSETGLDTEAFF
TRBV6-5	TRBJ1-2	CASSSRTGGFLGYTF
TRBV3-1/TRBV3-2	TRBJ2-2	CASSSPTSSATGELFF
TRBV3-1/TRBV3-2	TRBJ1-3	CASSQRGTTGNTIYF
TRBV2	TRBJ1-5	CASTPPGQGGQPQHF
TRBV5-1	TRBJ2-7	CASSLPNYEQYF
TRBV3-1/TRBV3-2	TRBJ1-1	CASSQDLGGNTEAFF
TRBV5-1	TRBJ2-2	CASSLGLGAGNTGELFF
TRBV7-9	TRBJ2-5	CASSLAAGGPETQYF
TRBV15	TRBJ1-4	CATSGNRGVDEKLFF
TRBV3-1/TRBV3-2	TRBJ2-4	CASSQRPGQGIKNIQYF
TRBV3-1/TRBV3-2	TRBJ1-2	CASSQGNQGAGGYTF
TRBV28	TRBJ2-7	CASSLLRRSSYEQYF
TRBV7-9	TRBJ2-1	CASSLVAGDINEQFF
TRBV3-1/TRBV3-2	TRBJ2-7	CASSQGPGLTYEQYF
TRBV20-1	TRBJ1-2	CSASLVQVIYGYTF
TRBV15	TRBJ2-1	CATSRGLGTSGSYVYNEQFF
TRBV2	TRBJ2-7	CAQRGRSPTTWEQYF
TRBV18	TRBJ2-7	CASSALTGSDEQYF
TRBV2	TRBJ2-7	CASSDRQGWEQYF
TRBV10-3	TRBJ1-1	CAISDTNTEAFF
TRBV11-3	TRBJ1-1	CASSFRSEAFF
TRBV21-1	TRBJ2-7	CASSKPTGYVDEQYF
TRBV5-8	TRBJ1-2	CASGDIDRGAVGYTF
TRBV7-9	TRBJ1-2	CASSLIRTGYGYTF
TRBV11-2	TRBJ1-6	CASRSLRQGNNSPLHF
TRBV6-5	TRBJ1-2	CASSLTDNRYTF
TRBV7-9	TRBJ1-1	CASSFGGGEAFF
TRBV2	TRBJ2-1	CASSAVGTGGRHEQFF
TRBV2	TRBJ1-4	CASSEVLSEKLFF
TRBV19	TRBJ2-2	CASSPSSTSGRGYTGELFF
TRBV7-9	TRBJ2-3	CASSLDSGRVTDTQYF
TRBV27	TRBJ1-1	CATTRDRGTEAFF
TRBV7-2	TRBJ2-7	CASSLGTSGRSYEQYF
TRBV5-1	TRBJ2-6	CASNPAQVTEDNVLTF
TRBV2	TRBJ1-2	CASREPLENNYGYTF
TRBV5-1	TRBJ1-2	CASSTGQGYGYTF
TRBV6-5	TRBJ1-6	CASSRDSLASPLHF
TRBV7-9	TRBJ2-3	CASSLRARAGSSTDTQYF
TRBV14	TRBJ1-2	CASSQDQTARYGYTF
TRBV11-2	TRBJ2-7	CASSLAAGYYEQYF
TRBV11-2	TRBJ2-7	CASSSTHFEQYF
TRBV7-6	TRBJ2-7	CASSVTSGNAYEQYF